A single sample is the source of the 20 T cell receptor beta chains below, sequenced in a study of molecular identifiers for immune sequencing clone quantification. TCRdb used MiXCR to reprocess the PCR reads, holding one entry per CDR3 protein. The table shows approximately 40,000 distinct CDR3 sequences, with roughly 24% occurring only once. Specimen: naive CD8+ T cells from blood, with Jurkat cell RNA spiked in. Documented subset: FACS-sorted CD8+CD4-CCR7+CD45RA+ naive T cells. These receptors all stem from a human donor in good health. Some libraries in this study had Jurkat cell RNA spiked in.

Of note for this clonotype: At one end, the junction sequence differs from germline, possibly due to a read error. This chain's CDR3 is CASSEGNQPKHF. The CDR3 region has the DNA TGTGCCAGCAGCGAGGGGAATCAGCCCAAGCATTTT. The chain employs TRBV5-4 and TRBJ1-5, with D maybe TRBD1 (5 bases). Germline CDR1 is SGHNT and CDR2 is YYREEE (reference sequence). The CDR3 has 12 residues.

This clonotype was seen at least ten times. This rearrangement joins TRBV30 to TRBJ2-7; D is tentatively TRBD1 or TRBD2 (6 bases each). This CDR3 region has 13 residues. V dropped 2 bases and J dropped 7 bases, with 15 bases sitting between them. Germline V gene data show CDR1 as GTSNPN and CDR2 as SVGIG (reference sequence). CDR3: CAWSPQGLGEQYF. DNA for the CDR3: TGTGCCTGGAGTCCACAGGGACTCGGGGAGCAGTACTTC.

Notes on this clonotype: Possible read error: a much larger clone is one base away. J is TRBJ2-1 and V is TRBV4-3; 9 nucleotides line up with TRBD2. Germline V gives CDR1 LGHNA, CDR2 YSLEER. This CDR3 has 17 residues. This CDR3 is CASSQDKTSGSYNDQFF. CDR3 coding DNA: TGCGCCAGCAGCCAAGATAAGACTAGCGGCTCCTACAATGACCAGTTCTTC.

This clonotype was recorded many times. In DNA, the CDR3 is TGTGCCAGCGGTGACAGGGGGCTGAACACTGAAGCTTTCTTT. This translates into CASGDRGLNTEAFF. The gene calls are TRBV6-5 and TRBJ1-1, with 10 nucleotides matching TRBD1. J gave up 0 bases and V 8 bases, and 3 bases lay outside the gene matches. CDR1 and CDR2 (germline): MNHEY, SVGAGI. CDR3 length equals 14 residues.

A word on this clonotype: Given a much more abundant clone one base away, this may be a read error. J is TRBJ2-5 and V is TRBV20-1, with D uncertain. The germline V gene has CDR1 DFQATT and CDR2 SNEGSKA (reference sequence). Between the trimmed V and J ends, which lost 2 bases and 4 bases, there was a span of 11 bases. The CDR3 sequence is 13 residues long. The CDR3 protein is CSARHGPRETQYF. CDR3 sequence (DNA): TGCAGTGCTAGACACGGGCCTCGAGAGACCCAGTACTTC.

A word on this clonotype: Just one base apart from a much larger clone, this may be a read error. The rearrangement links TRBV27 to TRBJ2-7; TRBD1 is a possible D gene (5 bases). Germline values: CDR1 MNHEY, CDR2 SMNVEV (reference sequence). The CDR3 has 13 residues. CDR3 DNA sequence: TGTGCCGGCAGTTTACGTAGGGGCTACGAGCAGTACTTC. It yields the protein CAGSLRRGYEQYF.

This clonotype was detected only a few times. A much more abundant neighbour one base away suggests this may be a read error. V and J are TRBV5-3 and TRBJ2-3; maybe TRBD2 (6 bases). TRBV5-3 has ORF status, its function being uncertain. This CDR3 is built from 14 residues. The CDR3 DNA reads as TGTGCCAGCAGCTCTAGCGTCGGTACAGATACGCAGTATTTT. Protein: CASSSSVGTDTQYF.

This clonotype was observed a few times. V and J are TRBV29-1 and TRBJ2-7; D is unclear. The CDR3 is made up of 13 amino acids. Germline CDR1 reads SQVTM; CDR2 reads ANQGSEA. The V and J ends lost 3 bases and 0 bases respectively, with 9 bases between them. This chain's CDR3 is CSVDETGSYEQYF. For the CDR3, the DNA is TGCAGCGTTGATGAGACCGGCTCCTACGAGCAGTACTTC.

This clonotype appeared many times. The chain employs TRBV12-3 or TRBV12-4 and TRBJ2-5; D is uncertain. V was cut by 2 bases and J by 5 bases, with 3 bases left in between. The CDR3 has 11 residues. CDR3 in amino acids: CASSLMETQYF. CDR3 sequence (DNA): TGTGCCAGCAGTTTAATGGAGACCCAGTACTTC.

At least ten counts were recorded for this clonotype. The CDR3 nucleotides read TGCGCCAGCAGCCAAGAAGCCGGTTTGGCGGGAGAGGGGGCCCATGAGCAGTTCTTC. Translated: CASSQEAGLAGEGAHEQFF. This chain joins TRBV4-3 and TRBJ2-1; D tentatively reads TRBD1 or TRBD2 (7 bases each). V gave up 0 bases and J gave up 8 bases, with 26 bases separating them. Germline V gives CDR1 LGHNA, CDR2 YSLEER. This CDR3 contains 19 residues.

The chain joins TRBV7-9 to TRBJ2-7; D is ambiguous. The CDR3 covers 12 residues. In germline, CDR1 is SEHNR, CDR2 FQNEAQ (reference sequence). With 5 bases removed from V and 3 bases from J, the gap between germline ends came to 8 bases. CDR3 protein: CASSPPGYEQYF. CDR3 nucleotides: TGTGCCAGCAGCCCTCCGGGCTACGAGCAGTACTTC.

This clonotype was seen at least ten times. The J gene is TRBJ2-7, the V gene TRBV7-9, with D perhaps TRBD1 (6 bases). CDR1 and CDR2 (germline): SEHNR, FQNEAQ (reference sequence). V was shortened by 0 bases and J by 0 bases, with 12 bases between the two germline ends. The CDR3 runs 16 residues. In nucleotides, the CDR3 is TGTGCCAGCAGCTTAGCTAGAGGGACACACTCCTACGAGCAGTACTTC. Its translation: CASSLARGTHSYEQYF. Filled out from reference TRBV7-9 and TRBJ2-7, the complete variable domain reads DTGVSQNPRHKITKRGQNVTFRCDPISEHNRLYWYRQTLGQGPEFLTYFQNEAQLEKSRLLSDRFSAERPKGSFSTLEIQRTEQGDSAMYLCASSLARGTHSYEQYFGPGTRLTVT.

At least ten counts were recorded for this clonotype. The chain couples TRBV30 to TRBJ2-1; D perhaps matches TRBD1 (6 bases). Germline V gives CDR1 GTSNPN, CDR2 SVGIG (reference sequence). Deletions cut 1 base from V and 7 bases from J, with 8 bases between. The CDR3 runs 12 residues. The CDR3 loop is CAWSEQGNEQFF. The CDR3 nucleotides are TGTGCCTGGAGTGAGCAGGGGAATGAGCAGTTCTTC. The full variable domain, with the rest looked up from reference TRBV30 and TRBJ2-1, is SQTIHQWPATLVQPVGSPLSLECTVEGTSNPNLYWYRQAAGRGLQLLFYSVGIGQISSEVPQNLSASRPQDRQFILSSKKLLLSDSGFYLCAWSEQGNEQFFGPGTRLTVL.

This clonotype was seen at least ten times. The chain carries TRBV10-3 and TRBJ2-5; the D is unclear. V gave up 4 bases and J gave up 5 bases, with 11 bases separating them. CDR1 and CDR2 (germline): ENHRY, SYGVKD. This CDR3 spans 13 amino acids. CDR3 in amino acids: CAISAGTLETQYF. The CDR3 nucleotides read TGTGCCATCAGTGCAGGCACCCTTGAGACCCAGTACTTC.

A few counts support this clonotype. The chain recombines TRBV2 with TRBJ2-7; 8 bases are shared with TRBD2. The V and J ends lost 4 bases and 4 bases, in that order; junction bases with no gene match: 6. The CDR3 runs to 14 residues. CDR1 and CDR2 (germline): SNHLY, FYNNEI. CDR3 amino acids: CASSVSSGSYEQYF. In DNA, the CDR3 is TGTGCCAGCAGTGTGTCTAGCGGGTCGTACGAGCAGTACTTC.

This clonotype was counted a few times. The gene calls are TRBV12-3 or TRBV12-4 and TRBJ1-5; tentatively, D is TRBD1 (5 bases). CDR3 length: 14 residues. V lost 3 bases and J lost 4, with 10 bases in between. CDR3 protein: CASSLGLLNQPQHF. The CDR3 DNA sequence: TGTGCCAGCAGTTTGGGACTGCTGAATCAGCCCCAGCATTTT.

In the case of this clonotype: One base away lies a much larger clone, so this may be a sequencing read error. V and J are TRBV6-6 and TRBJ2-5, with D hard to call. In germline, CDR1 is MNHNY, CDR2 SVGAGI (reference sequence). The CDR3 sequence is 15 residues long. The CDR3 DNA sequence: TGTGCCAGCAGTCCCCGAGTAGCTAGTCAAGAGCCCCAGTACTTC. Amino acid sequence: CASSPRVASQEPQYF.

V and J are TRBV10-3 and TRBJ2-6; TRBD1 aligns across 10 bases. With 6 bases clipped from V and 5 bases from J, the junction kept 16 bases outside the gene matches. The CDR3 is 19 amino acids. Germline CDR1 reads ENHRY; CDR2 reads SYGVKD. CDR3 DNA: TGTGCCATCAGATGGACAGGGGGGGACTACAAAACAAGGGCCAACGTCCTGACTTTC. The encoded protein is CAIRWTGGDYKTRANVLTF.

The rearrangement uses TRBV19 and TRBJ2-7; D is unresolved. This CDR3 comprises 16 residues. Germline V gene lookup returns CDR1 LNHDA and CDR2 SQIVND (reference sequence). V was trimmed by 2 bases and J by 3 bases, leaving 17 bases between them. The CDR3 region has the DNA TGTGCCAGTAGTATAAGAGGTGGCAGTAGTTTCTACGAGCAGTACTTC. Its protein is CASSIRGGSSFYEQYF.

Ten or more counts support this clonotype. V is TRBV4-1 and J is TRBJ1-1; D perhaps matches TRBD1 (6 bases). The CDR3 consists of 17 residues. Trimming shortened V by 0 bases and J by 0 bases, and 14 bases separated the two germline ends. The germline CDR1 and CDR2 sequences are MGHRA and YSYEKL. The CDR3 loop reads CASSQEGGAGMNTEAFF. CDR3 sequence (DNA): TGCGCCAGCAGCCAAGAGGGGGGGGCGGGCATGAACACTGAAGCTTTCTTT.